This T cell receptor (beta chain) appears in the sequencing data of a study of blood T cell repertoires in COVID-19. Study context: The United States, Italy and Spain provided the acute and convalescent COVID-19 samples. Sample material is recorded as cDNA or gDNA derived from T cells, B-cell-depleted T cells, or PBMCs.

In the original workflow: Estimates of nucleated cell counts were drawn from the amplification of reference gene primers. Only in-frame clones appear in the TCRdb table, and some are missing; sequencing was by immunoSEQ multiplex PCR. D and trimming come from the DNA, and the V and J calls and clone size come from that table. The sample has about 220,000 clones; about three quarters are singletons. The receptor's source is a woman in her 70s with acute or convalescent COVID-19. Sequencing was performed on peripheral blood.

Here the CDR3 DNA reads TGTGCCAGTAGTATGCTGGGGCGGGGGCCCCAGCAAGAGACCCAGTACTTC. Amino acid sequence: CASSMLGRGPQQETQYF. The V and J genes are TRBV19 and TRBJ2-5, with D perhaps TRBD2 (7 bases). The CDR3 is 17 residues long. Germline-derived CDR1 and CDR2 are LNHDA and SQIVND (reference sequence). V shed 3 bases and J shed 2 bases, with 19 bases lying between them.